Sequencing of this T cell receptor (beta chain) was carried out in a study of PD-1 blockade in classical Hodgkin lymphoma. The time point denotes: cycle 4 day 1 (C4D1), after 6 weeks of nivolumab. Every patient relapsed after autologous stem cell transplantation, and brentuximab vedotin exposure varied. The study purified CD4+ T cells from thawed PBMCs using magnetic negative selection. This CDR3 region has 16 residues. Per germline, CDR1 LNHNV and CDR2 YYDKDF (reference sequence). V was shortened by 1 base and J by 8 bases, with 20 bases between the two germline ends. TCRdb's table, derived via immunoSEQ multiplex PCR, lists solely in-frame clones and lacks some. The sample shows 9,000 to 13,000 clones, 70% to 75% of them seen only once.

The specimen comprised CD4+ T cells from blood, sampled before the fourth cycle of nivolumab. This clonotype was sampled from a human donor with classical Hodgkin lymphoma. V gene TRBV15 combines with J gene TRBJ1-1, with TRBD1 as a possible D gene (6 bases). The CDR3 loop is CATSRADPTPTGEAFF. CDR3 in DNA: TGTGCCACCAGCAGAGCCGATCCCACTCCCACAGGGGAAGCTTTCTTT.